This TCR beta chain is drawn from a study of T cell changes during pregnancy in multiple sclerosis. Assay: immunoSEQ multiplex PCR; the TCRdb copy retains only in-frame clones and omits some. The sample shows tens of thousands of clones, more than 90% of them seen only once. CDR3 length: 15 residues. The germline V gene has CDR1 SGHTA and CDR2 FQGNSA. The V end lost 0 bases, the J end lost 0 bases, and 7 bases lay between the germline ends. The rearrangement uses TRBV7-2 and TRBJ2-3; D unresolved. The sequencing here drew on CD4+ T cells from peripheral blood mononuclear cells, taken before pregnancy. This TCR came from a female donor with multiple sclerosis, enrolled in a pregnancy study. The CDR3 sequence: CASSLAGRSTDTQYF. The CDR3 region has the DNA TGTGCCAGCAGCTTAGCGGGCAGAAGCACAGATACGCAGTATTTT.